This record covers a single T cell receptor (beta chain). This clonotype was seen many times. Its binding antigen is unknown. The input lacks base qualities; no much larger clone sits a single base away. The CDR3 goes from the cysteine to the phenylalanine over 15 residues. CDR3 DNA only is kept here, 45 bases in frame from base 1. Relative to germline, V is 0 bases shorter and J is 5 bases shorter, with 12 bases between their ends. The germline V gene yields SGHRS for CDR1 and YFSETQ for CDR2. Library generation was performed with PCR. Instrument on record: Illumina HiSeq 2500. TCR libraries were prepared with molecular barcoding, using unique molecular identifiers to normalize TCRbeta repertoire quantification. TCRdb reprocessed the public reads (quality trimming at Q25 with fastp, clone calling with MiXCR) and kept in-frame beta chains. Every entry covers one CDR3 protein and lists the most common genes and DNA from its rows. This sample has around 800,000 distinct CDR3 sequences in its table, and less than 20% of those were observed once. The top ten constitute about 5% of the sample.

Explained via the paper, the treatment or condition label denotes: allogeneic hematopoietic cell transplantation with graft depleted of TCRalphabeta T cells and CD19 B cells. The children who served as transplant recipients had been given grafts of TCRalphabeta/CD19-depleted allogeneic hematopoietic cells. The data stem from a study of T-cell reconstitution after alpha-beta-depleted transplantation in children (dated by TCRdb to 2016 to 2017). Some background on the complete study: Using TCR repertoire profiling, the study quantitatively followed how T-cell immune reconstitution unfolded in children after TCRalphabeta/CD19-depleted allogeneic hematopoietic cell transplantation. Findings and caveats that apply to the study as a whole: The apparently early recovery of alphabetaT-cell counts about two months after transplant reportedly depended on only several hundred rapidly expanded clones that came from non-depleted graft cells. Over subsequent months, a decline in hyperexpanded clone frequencies was noted, and after one year, T-cell counts and TCRbeta diversity were mostly ascribed to newly produced T cells. In some patients, the high TCRbeta diversity seen at day 60 was put down to recipient T cells and intrathymic progenitors that had survived conditioning.

This TCR derives from a male patient younger than 18 who had a stem cell transplant for acute lymphoblastic leukemia, so the T cells may come from the graft donor. The V and J genes are TRBV5-1 and TRBJ2-1; matching of 6 bases hints at TRBD1 as the D gene. The specimen was PBMCs, mostly from graft donor cells, collected 360 days after TCRalphabeta/CD19-depleted stem cell transplant. For the CDR3, the sequence is CASSLVAGTHNEQFF. In nucleotide form, the sequence is TGCGCCAGCAGCTTGGTTGCAGGGACACACAATGAGCAGTTCTTC. Joined to the reference TRBV5-1 and TRBJ2-1 proteins, this CDR3 gives the full variable domain: KAGVTQTPRYLIKTRGQQVTLSCSPISGHRSVSWYQQTPGQGLQFLFEYFSETQRNKGNFPGRFSGRQFSNSRSEMNVSTLELGDSALYLCASSLVAGTHNEQFFGPGTRLTVL.